This T cell receptor (beta chain) was obtained from a study of CD8 T cells in ankylosing spondylitis. TCRdb reprocessed the 5' RACE reads with MiXCR, giving one entry per CDR3 protein. The table records roughly 120,000 distinct CDR3 sequences, roughly an eighth of them present only once. Overall study results and limits: Typical of ankylosing spondylitis blood, it appeared, was a TCR beta motif of about eight highly homologous variants. According to the report, clones linked to the disease were significantly enriched in matched synovial fluid samples taken from ankylosing spondylitis patients.

In this sample, this clonotype turned up a few times. As yet, its antigen is unknown. This CDR3 is 17 amino acids long. After removal of 1 base from V and 3 bases from J, the junction contained 8 bases not matched to a gene. Germline assignment: CDR1 LNHNV and CDR2 YYDKDF (reference sequence). Sequences were obtained from blood, either unsorted or a sorted T cell fraction (not recorded which). The rearrangement joins TRBV15 to TRBJ2-1; 8 nucleotides agree with TRBD2. The sequence came from a female donor with ankylosing spondylitis or in good health (not recorded which). CDR3 coding DNA: TGTGCCACCAGCAGAGGAACCAGCGGGAGTTTCTACAATGAGCAGTTCTTC. Translated: CATSRGTSGSFYNEQFF.